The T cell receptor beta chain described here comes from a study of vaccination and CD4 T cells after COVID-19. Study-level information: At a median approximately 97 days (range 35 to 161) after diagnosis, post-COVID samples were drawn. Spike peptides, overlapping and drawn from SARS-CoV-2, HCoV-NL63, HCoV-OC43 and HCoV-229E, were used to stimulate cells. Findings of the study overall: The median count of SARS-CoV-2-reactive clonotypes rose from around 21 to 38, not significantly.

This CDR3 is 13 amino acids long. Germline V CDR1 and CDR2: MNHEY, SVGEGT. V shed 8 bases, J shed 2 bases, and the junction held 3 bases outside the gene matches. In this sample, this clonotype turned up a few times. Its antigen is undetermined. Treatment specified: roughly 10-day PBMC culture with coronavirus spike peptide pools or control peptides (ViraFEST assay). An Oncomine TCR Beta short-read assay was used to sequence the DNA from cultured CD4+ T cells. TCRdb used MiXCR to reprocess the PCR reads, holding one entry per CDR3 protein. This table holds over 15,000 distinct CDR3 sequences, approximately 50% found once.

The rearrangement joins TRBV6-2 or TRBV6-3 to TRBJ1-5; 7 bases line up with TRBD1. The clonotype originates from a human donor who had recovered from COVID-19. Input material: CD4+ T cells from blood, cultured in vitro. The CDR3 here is CASGGTGNQPQHF. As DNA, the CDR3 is TGTGCCAGCGGAGGGACAGGCAATCAGCCCCAGCATTTT.